What follows describes a single TCR beta chain. With V trimmed by 5 bases and J by 3 bases, 7 bases remained unmatched. The CDR3 extends over 15 amino acids. Germline-derived CDR1 and CDR2 are MNHEY and SVGAGI. The data are from a study of cytomegalovirus exposure and HLA in healthy donors. The PCR made use of 60 Vbeta and 13 Jbeta primers. Method: immunoSEQ multiplex PCR; TCRdb's copy keeps in-frame clones and lacks some. The sample records 95,000 to 150,000 clones, about 76% being singletons. Sequencing was done on a sample of PBMCs. The chain uses TRBV6-5 and TRBJ2-1; TRBD1 matches at 7 bases. The TCR sequence derives from a woman in her sixties or seventies in good health and CMV-seropositive. The CDR3 loop reads CASSPDRAFYNEQFF. CDR3 nucleotide sequence: TGTGCCAGCAGTCCCGACAGGGCCTTCTACAATGAGCAGTTCTTC.